This passage covers 25 T cell receptor beta chains from one sample sequenced in a study of blood T cell repertoires in COVID-19. Generated by immunoSEQ multiplex PCR, the TCRdb table keeps only in-frame clones and is missing some. This sample yields hundreds of thousands of clones, of which around 88% are seen a single time; over 1.1% belongs to the top ten. The sample taken for sequencing was peripheral blood. These receptors were taken from a man older than 75 with acute or convalescent COVID-19.

The genes are TRBV7-2 and TRBJ1-4, with D unresolved. Looked up from germline, CDR1 is SGHTA and CDR2 is FQGNSA. CDR3 size: 14 residues. V was trimmed by 1 base and J by 1 base, leaving 4 bases between them. The CDR3 nucleotides read TGTGCCAGCAGCTTAGACGGAACTAATGAAAAACTGTTTTTT. Protein sequence: CASSLDGTNEKLFF.

In its sample, this clone was seen once. The chain links TRBV18 to TRBJ1-1; no firm D call. Germline loops: CDR1 KGHSH, CDR2 LQKENI. V was clipped by 4 bases and J by 1 base, with 10 bases between them. The CDR3 is made up of 14 amino acids. CDR3 sequence (DNA): TGTGCCAGCTCACTTGGCCGGGAGAACACTGAAGCTTTCTTT. Its translation is CASSLGRENTEAFF.

The chain has TRBV7-2 and TRBJ2-4, with 8 bases fitting TRBD1. The CDR3 runs 16 residues. Germline values: CDR1 SGHTA, CDR2 FQGNSA. The J segment lost 1 base and the V segment lost 3 bases, leaving 5 bases of the junction unmatched. CDR3: CASSFTGGRAKNIQYF. The CDR3 DNA sequence: TGTGCCAGCAGCTTTACAGGGGGACGGGCCAAAAACATTCAGTACTTC.

This clone has a handful of counts. This CDR3 is CASSFDRSGAQHF. CDR3 in DNA: TGTGCCAGCAGTTTTGACAGGTCAGGGGCCCAGCATTTT. V is TRBV2 and J is TRBJ1-5; the D gene is possibly TRBD1 (6 bases). Germline V gives CDR1 SNHLY, CDR2 FYNNEI. CDR3 size: 13 residues. Trimming took off 5 bases at V and 11 bases at J, with 16 bases between the two ends.

The genes are TRBV5-1 and TRBJ2-2; D gene unclear. The CDR3 covers 12 residues. V gave up 6 bases and J gave up 2 bases, with 5 bases separating them. The germline gives CDR1 SGHRS, CDR2 YFSETQ. This chain's CDR3 is CASTQNTGELFF. The CDR3 coding sequence is TGCGCCAGCACCCAAAACACCGGGGAGCTGTTTTTT.

The V call is TRBV11-2, the J call TRBJ2-7; possible D gene TRBD1, 5 bases. Trimming removed 1 base from V and 0 bases from J, with 13 bases in between. The CDR3 spans 16 residues. Germline V gene lookup returns CDR1 SGHAT and CDR2 FQNNGV. CDR3 in amino acids: CASSLAGAPPSYEQYF. The CDR3 DNA reads TGTGCCAGCAGCTTAGCTGGGGCACCACCCTCCTACGAGCAGTACTTC. The whole variable domain, filled in from reference TRBV11-2 and TRBJ2-7, reads EAGVAQSPRYKIIEKRQSVAFWCNPISGHATLYWYQQILGQGPKLLIQFQNNGVVDDSQLPKDRFSAERLKGVDSTLKIQPAKLEDSAVYLCASSLAGAPPSYEQYFGPGTRLTVT.

The chain uses TRBV4-1 and TRBJ1-3; D may be TRBD1 (5 bases). The CDR3 length is 13 residues. V was trimmed by 0 bases and J by 7 bases, leaving 7 bases between them. CDR1 MGHRA and CDR2 YSYEKL come from the germline V gene. The CDR3 region is CASSQDRVNTIYF. Here the CDR3 DNA reads TGCGCCAGCAGCCAAGACAGGGTGAACACCATATATTTT.

The CDR3 DNA follows: TGTGCCAGCAGCGATGGGGACAGGCCGAACACTGAAGCTTTCTTT. It translates to CASSDGDRPNTEAFF. The chain combines TRBV7-6 with TRBJ1-1; 8 bases map to TRBD1. From germline, CDR1 is SGHVS and CDR2 FNYEAQ. J lost 1 base, V lost 5 bases, and 6 bases had no gene match. The CDR3 runs to 15 residues.

This chain connects TRBV7-3 to TRBJ2-3, with TRBD2 identical over 9 bases. The CDR3 runs 15 residues. Trimming at V came to 5 bases and at J to 4 bases, leaving 7 bases not matched to a gene. Germline V lookup: CDR1 SGHTA, CDR2 FQGTGA. The CDR3 loop is CASSPGLAGADTQYF. DNA of the CDR3: TGTGCCAGCAGCCCGGGACTAGCTGGGGCAGATACGCAGTATTTT.

The J gene is TRBJ1-1, the V gene TRBV6-1; D is possibly TRBD1 (5 bases). Germline CDR1 is MNHNS and CDR2 is SASEGT. The CDR3 spans 14 residues. With 1 base removed from V and 5 bases from J, the gap between germline ends came to 11 bases. CDR3 sequence reads: CASSEGEGRTEAFF. CDR3 nucleotide sequence: TGTGCCAGCAGTGAAGGGGAGGGGCGGACTGAAGCTTTCTTT.

The rearrangement joins TRBV6-2 or TRBV6-3 to TRBJ2-7; 14 positions agree with TRBD2. Germline assignment: CDR1 MNHEY and CDR2 SVGEGT. V lost 5 bases and J lost 7; bases outside the gene matches: 7. The CDR3 spans 15 residues. The CDR3: CASSPRTSGRNEQYF. Here the CDR3 DNA reads TGTGCCAGCAGTCCCCGGACTAGCGGGAGGAATGAGCAGTACTTC.

V and J are TRBV9 and TRBJ1-3, with D unresolved. Trimming removed 0 bases at V and 0 bases at J, with 16 bases between. This CDR3 is 18 amino acids long. Germline values: CDR1 SGDLS, CDR2 YYNGEE. This CDR3 is CASSVAYGEALSGNTIYF. CDR3 sequence (DNA): TGTGCCAGCAGCGTAGCATACGGGGAGGCCCTCTCTGGAAACACCATATATTTT.

This chain connects TRBV18 to TRBJ2-3; 12 positions match TRBD2. J was trimmed by 3 bases and V by 1 base; bases with no gene match: 2. The CDR3 runs to 16 residues. Germline CDR1 reads KGHSH; CDR2 reads LQKENI. The CDR3 protein is CASSPQLAGGTDTQYF. In nucleotides, the CDR3 is TGTGCCAGCTCACCACAACTAGCGGGAGGTACAGATACGCAGTATTTT. Supplemented by reference TRBV18 and TRBJ2-3, the full variable domain reads NAGVMQNPRHLVRRRGQEARLRCSPMKGHSHVYWYRQLPEEGLKFMVYLQKENIIDESGMPKERFSAEFPKEGPSILRIQQVVRGDSAAYFCASSPQLAGGTDTQYFGPGTRLTVL.

This chain links TRBV11-2 with TRBJ1-2; 7 bases are a match to TRBD1. There are 14 residues in the CDR3. The germline V gene has CDR1 SGHAT and CDR2 FQNNGV. The V segment lost 0 bases and the J segment 4 bases; nucleotides outside the gene matches: 2. In DNA form, the CDR3 reads TGTGCCAGCAGCTTAGAAGCAGGGGGCTATGGCTACACCTTC. The encoded protein is CASSLEAGGYGYTF.

Only one count was recorded for this clone. V gene TRBV12-3 or TRBV12-4 combines with J gene TRBJ2-3, with D possibly TRBD1 on 6 matching bases. V was cut by 8 bases and J by 0 bases, with 9 bases left in between. The CDR3 totals 13 residues. As DNA, the CDR3 is TGTGCCAGCCGCAGGGGTAGCACAGATACGCAGTATTTT. Its protein is CASRRGSTDTQYF.

This chain connects TRBV7-9 to TRBJ2-5, with D tentatively TRBD1 (6 bases). The ends were cut back, 1 base at V and 8 bases at J, with 20 bases in the middle. The CDR3 spans 16 residues. Germline loops: CDR1 SEHNR, CDR2 FQNEAQ (reference sequence). The CDR3 spells CASSLDSSPQGGTQYF. The CDR3 DNA is TGTGCCAGCAGCTTAGACAGTTCTCCTCAAGGGGGAACCCAGTACTTC.

In this sample, this clone turned up a few times. This chain joins TRBV7-3 and TRBJ1-1; D uncertain. The CDR3 spans 13 residues. The V end was cut by 8 bases, the J end by 5 bases, with 15 bases between. From germline, CDR1 is SGHTA and CDR2 FQGTGA. The CDR3 sequence: CASSAGFETEAFF. CDR3 nucleotide sequence: TGTGCCAGCTCGGCGGGGTTCGAGACTGAAGCTTTCTTT.

The chain recombines TRBV4-3 with TRBJ2-5; tentatively, D is TRBD1 (5 bases). The V and J ends lost 4 bases and 0 bases respectively, with 12 bases between them. The length of the CDR3 is 15 residues. Germline V gene data show CDR1 as LGHNA and CDR2 as YSLEER. The CDR3 DNA reads TGCGCCAGCAGCCCCTCGACAGCCTACCAAGAGACCCAGTACTTC. Translation: CASSPSTAYQETQYF.

This rearrangement joins TRBV9 to TRBJ1-2; 7 nucleotides agree with TRBD1. The germline CDR1 and CDR2 sequences are SGDLS and YYNGEE. V lost 3 bases, J lost 8 bases, and 7 bases stayed unmatched. The CDR3 covers 13 residues. The CDR3 region has the DNA TGTGCCAGCAGCGGACAGGGTGTGTCAGGCTACACCTTC. Translated: CASSGQGVSGYTF.

The rearrangement links TRBV6-2 or TRBV6-3 to TRBJ2-7, with 10 bases that match TRBD1. Germline assignment: CDR1 MNHEY and CDR2 SVGEGT. The CDR3 is 17 amino acids. V trimming: 5 bases; J trimming: 2 bases; junction bases outside the gene matches: 12. The CDR3 here is CASSRRQGATKAYEQYF. CDR3 nucleotides: TGTGCCAGCAGTCGGCGACAGGGGGCAACGAAGGCCTACGAGCAGTACTTC.

The chain uses TRBV20-1 and TRBJ1-1; D is possibly TRBD1 (6 bases). Germline V gives CDR1 DFQATT, CDR2 SNEGSKA (reference sequence). The CDR3 consists of 11 residues. Trimming took 6 bases from V and 6 from J, leaving 11 bases between them. CDR3 DNA sequence: TGCAGTGCCCAGGGGTGGGCTGAAGCTTTCTTT. It yields the protein CSAQGWAEAFF.

This chain connects TRBV28 to TRBJ2-7, with D unclear. CDR3 length: 13 residues. The ends were cut back, 3 bases at V and 0 bases at J, with 6 bases in the middle. CDR1 is MDHEN and CDR2 is SYDVKM in the germline V gene. In DNA, the CDR3 is TGTGCCAGCAGTTTTCAGTTCTCCTACGAGCAGTACTTC. This codes for CASSFQFSYEQYF.

For this clone: Other DNA sequences of this sample code for an identical CDR3. J is TRBJ1-5 and V is TRBV2; 7 nucleotides line up with TRBD1. With V trimmed by 6 bases and J by 1 base, 3 bases remained unmatched. The CDR3 has 14 residues. Germline V gene data show CDR1 as SNHLY and CDR2 as FYNNEI. CDR3 sequence reads: CASSQGGSNQPQHF. In nucleotides, the CDR3 is TGTGCCAGCAGCCAGGGGGGCAGCAATCAGCCCCAGCATTTT. Based on the CDR3 plus reference TRBV2 and TRBJ1-5, the full variable domain is EPEVTQTPSHQVTQMGQEVILRCVPISNHLYFYWYRQILGQKVEFLVSFYNNEISEKSEIFDDQFSVERPDGSNFTLKIRSTKLEDSAMYFCASSQGGSNQPQHFGDGTRLSIL.

The chain carries TRBV7-2 and TRBJ1-1, with TRBD1 matching over 8 bases. In germline, CDR1 is SGHTA, CDR2 FQGNSA. V lost 8 bases and J lost 1; bases outside the gene matches: 6. This CDR3 comprises 14 residues. The CDR3 DNA reads as TGTGCCAGCTCACAGGGGGGGACGAACACTGAAGCTTTCTTT. This sequence encodes CASSQGGTNTEAFF.

CDR3 sequence (DNA): TGTGCCACTTTGGACAGGGTTGTTGAAAAACTGTTTTTT. Amino acid sequence: CATLDRVVEKLFF. J is TRBJ1-4 and V is TRBV6-5; 8 nucleotides line up with TRBD1. The V gene end was trimmed by 10 bases and the J gene end by 7 bases; junction bases not matched to a gene: 8. Germline CDR1 MNHEY, CDR2 SVGAGI. The CDR3 is 13 amino acids.